This T cell receptor (beta chain) was profiled in a study of cytomegalovirus exposure and HLA in healthy donors. Study summary: Researchers found that just over 80% of over 350 genotyped donors fell within the Caucasian-associated ancestry cluster. Study outcomes and limitations: Common viral pathogens were later found to be apparently linked to several of the most significant clusters. When analyzed later, a missense DCLRE1C variant was found to be linked to TCR beta V- and J-gene trimming.

Only one count was recorded for this clone. The target antigen is unknown. PCR involved 60 Vbeta and 13 Jbeta primers. Sequencing was performed with immunoSEQ multiplex PCR; in TCRdb, only in-frame clones are kept and a portion is missing. The sample yields 150,000 or so clones, about four fifths seen once. Donors were ostensibly healthy at sampling, although undocumented immune exposures were probable. V gave up 3 bases and J gave up 4 bases, with 11 bases separating them. The CDR3 is made up of 14 amino acids. The germline V gene encodes CDR1 LNHDA and CDR2 SQIVND (reference sequence). The sequence came from a woman aged 50 to 65 in good health and CMV-seropositive. V is TRBV19 and J is TRBJ2-3; tentative D call: TRBD2 (5 bases). Sequencing was performed on PBMCs. This CDR3 reads CASSIGGSADTQYF. CDR3 nucleotide sequence: TGTGCCAGTAGTATTGGTGGGAGCGCAGATACGCAGTATTTT.